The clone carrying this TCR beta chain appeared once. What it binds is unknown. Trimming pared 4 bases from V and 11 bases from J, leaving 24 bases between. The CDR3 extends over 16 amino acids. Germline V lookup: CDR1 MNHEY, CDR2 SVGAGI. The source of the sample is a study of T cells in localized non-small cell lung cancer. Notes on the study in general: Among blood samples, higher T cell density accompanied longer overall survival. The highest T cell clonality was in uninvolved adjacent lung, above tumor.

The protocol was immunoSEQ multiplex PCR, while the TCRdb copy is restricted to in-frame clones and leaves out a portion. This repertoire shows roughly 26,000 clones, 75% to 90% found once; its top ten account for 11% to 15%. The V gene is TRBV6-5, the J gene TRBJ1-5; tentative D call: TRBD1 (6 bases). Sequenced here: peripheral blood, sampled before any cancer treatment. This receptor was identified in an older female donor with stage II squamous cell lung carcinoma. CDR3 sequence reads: CASSSGAGAFRWTQHF. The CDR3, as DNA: TGTGCCAGCAGTTCCGGGGCAGGGGCCTTTCGTTGGACCCAGCATTTT.